This is a list of T cell receptor beta chains from one sample in a study of T-cell memory formation after mild COVID-19. TCRdb used MiXCR to reprocess the 5' RACE reads, holding one entry per CDR3 protein. The sample lists approximately 190,000 distinct CDR3 sequences; about 18% were seen once. The sample consisted of PBMCs or a T cell subset sorted from them (not recorded which). The receptors here all came from an adult woman who had mild COVID-19 (a few samples of this study predate the infection). Cell type and time point are not known. Both conserved end residues are part of each CDR3. D genes are given only for firm matches. For some rows the clone size is stated as once, few or many, or as a class when expanded; others skip it.

d_gene: TRBD1; j_gene: TRBJ1-2; abundance: few; v_gene: TRBV11-2; CDR3aa: CASSLDPGTVEVGYTF; CDR3nt: TGTGCCAGCAGCTTAGACCCGGGGACAGTGGAGGTTGGCTACACCTTC
d_gene: TRBD1; j_gene: TRBJ1-2; abundance: .; v_gene: TRBV27; CDR3aa: CASSLFNGRGEVGYTF; CDR3nt: TGTGCCAGCAGCCTCTTTAATGGCAGGGGGGAAGTTGGCTACACCTTC
d_gene: TRBD1; j_gene: TRBJ2-7; abundance: few; v_gene: TRBV4-1; CDR3aa: CASSLGQGVTYEQYF; CDR3nt: TGCGCCAGCAGCCTTGGACAGGGGGTAACCTACGAGCAGTACTTC
d_gene: TRBD1; j_gene: TRBJ1-1; abundance: .; v_gene: TRBV12-3/TRBV12-4; CDR3aa: CASSQDGPGGIKNTEAFF; CDR3nt: TGTGCCAGCAGTCAAGACGGGCCAGGGGGCATTAAGAACACTGAAGCTTTCTTT
d_gene: .; j_gene: TRBJ2-7; abundance: few; v_gene: TRBV5-1; CDR3aa: CASSPSQGTTYEQYF; CDR3nt: TGCGCCAGCAGTCCCTCACAGGGGACTACCTACGAGCAGTACTTC
d_gene: .; j_gene: TRBJ2-5; abundance: .; v_gene: TRBV21-1; CDR3aa: CASSSPGASGGAKETQYF; CDR3nt: TGTGCCAGCAGCTCGCCAGGGGCTAGCGGGGGGGCGAAAGAGACCCAGTACTTC
d_gene: TRBD2; j_gene: TRBJ2-5; abundance: .; v_gene: TRBV2; CDR3aa: CASSPSGTTQETQYF; CDR3nt: TGTGCCAGCAGTCCCTCCGGGACTACTCAAGAGACCCAGTACTTC
d_gene: .; j_gene: TRBJ2-7; abundance: .; v_gene: TRBV21-1; CDR3aa: CASSKGRLAGRTYEQYF; CDR3nt: TGTGCCAGCAGCAAAGGGCGACTAGCGGGACGAACTTACGAGCAGTACTTC
d_gene: TRBD1; j_gene: TRBJ1-2; abundance: few; v_gene: TRBV20-1; CDR3aa: CSAHPGTGTSYTF; CDR3nt: TGCAGTGCCCATCCCGGGACAGGTACTAGCTACACCTTC
d_gene: .; j_gene: TRBJ2-7; abundance: few; v_gene: TRBV7-9; CDR3aa: CASSLQGIHEQYF; CDR3nt: TGTGCCAGCAGCTTACAAGGTATCCACGAGCAGTACTTC
d_gene: .; j_gene: TRBJ2-1; abundance: few; v_gene: TRBV20-1; CDR3aa: CSAIRDRSSNEQFF; CDR3nt: TGCAGTGCGATTAGGGACCGCTCCTCCAATGAGCAGTTCTTC
d_gene: .; j_gene: TRBJ1-1; abundance: many; v_gene: TRBV20-1; CDR3aa: CSARANTEAFF; CDR3nt: TGCAGTGCTAGAGCGAACACTGAAGCTTTCTTT
d_gene: .; j_gene: TRBJ2-2; abundance: few; v_gene: TRBV23-1; CDR3aa: CASSQHTNTGELFF; CDR3nt: TGCGCCAGCAGTCAACATACGAACACCGGGGAGCTGTTTTTT
d_gene: .; j_gene: TRBJ2-2; abundance: few; v_gene: TRBV24-1; CDR3aa: CATGSVGAGELFF; CDR3nt: TGTGCCACCGGCAGTGTAGGGGCCGGGGAGCTGTTTTTT
d_gene: .; j_gene: TRBJ2-3; abundance: many; v_gene: TRBV4-3; CDR3aa: CASSQDLGDTQYF; CDR3nt: TGCGCCAGCAGCCAAGATTTAGGGGATACGCAGTATTTT
d_gene: .; j_gene: TRBJ1-2; abundance: .; v_gene: TRBV6-5; CDR3aa: CASSYGGPYGYTF; CDR3nt: TGTGCCAGCAGTTACGGGGGACCTTATGGCTACACCTTC
d_gene: TRBD2; j_gene: TRBJ2-1; abundance: few; v_gene: TRBV19; CDR3aa: CASSIGGSNRNEQFF; CDR3nt: TGTGCCAGTAGTATAGGCGGGAGTAATCGCAATGAGCAGTTCTTC
d_gene: TRBD2; j_gene: TRBJ2-1; abundance: few; v_gene: TRBV12-3/TRBV12-4; CDR3aa: CASRGGIAGVEQFF; CDR3nt: TGTGCCAGCAGGGGAGGGATAGCAGGTGTTGAGCAGTTCTTC
d_gene: .; j_gene: TRBJ1-6; abundance: few; v_gene: TRBV12-3/TRBV12-4; CDR3aa: CASSPPGYNSPLHF; CDR3nt: TGTGCCAGCAGTCCCCCAGGATATAATTCACCCCTCCACTTT
d_gene: .; j_gene: TRBJ2-7; abundance: few; v_gene: TRBV3-1; CDR3aa: CASSQEVGPYEQYF; CDR3nt: TGTGCCAGCAGCCAAGAAGTAGGGCCCTACGAGCAGTACTTC
d_gene: .; j_gene: TRBJ2-1; abundance: .; v_gene: TRBV4-2; CDR3aa: CASSQGLAVDNEQFF; CDR3nt: TGTGCCAGCAGCCAAGGTTTAGCGGTAGACAATGAGCAGTTCTTC
d_gene: .; j_gene: TRBJ1-1; abundance: few; v_gene: TRBV6-5; CDR3aa: CASSYWGGGEAFF; CDR3nt: TGTGCCAGCAGTTACTGGGGGGGCGGTGAAGCTTTCTTT
d_gene: .; j_gene: TRBJ2-7; abundance: .; v_gene: TRBV12-3/TRBV12-4; CDR3aa: CASSSGRYEQYF; CDR3nt: TGTGCCAGCAGTTCAGGGCGCTACGAGCAGTACTTC
d_gene: .; j_gene: TRBJ1-3; abundance: .; v_gene: TRBV9; CDR3aa: CASKGISGNTIYF; CDR3nt: TGTGCCAGCAAGGGGATCTCTGGAAACACCATATATTTT
d_gene: .; j_gene: TRBJ2-7; abundance: few; v_gene: TRBV29-1; CDR3aa: CSAKTGSYEQYF; CDR3nt: TGCAGCGCTAAGACGGGATCCTACGAGCAGTACTTC
d_gene: .; j_gene: TRBJ2-1; abundance: .; v_gene: TRBV30; CDR3aa: CAWSVPGQRFF; CDR3nt: TGTGCCTGGAGTGTACCCGGTCAGAGGTTCTTC
d_gene: .; j_gene: TRBJ1-5; abundance: .; v_gene: TRBV21-1; CDR3aa: CASSKDEWTVSNQPQHF; CDR3nt: TGTGCCAGCAGCAAAGACGAATGGACGGTTAGCAATCAGCCCCAGCATTTT
d_gene: TRBD2; j_gene: TRBJ2-1; abundance: few; v_gene: TRBV11-2; CDR3aa: CASSFLAGGNNEQFF; CDR3nt: TGTGCCAGCAGCTTTCTAGCGGGAGGGAACAATGAGCAGTTCTTC
d_gene: TRBD1; j_gene: TRBJ2-1; abundance: .; v_gene: TRBV15; CDR3aa: CATSRKIWGQGVYNEQFF; CDR3nt: TGTGCCACCAGCAGAAAGATTTGGGGCCAGGGGGTTTACAATGAGCAGTTCTTC
d_gene: TRBD1; j_gene: TRBJ2-1; abundance: many; v_gene: TRBV24-1; CDR3aa: CATSGAGQGGNEQFF; CDR3nt: TGTGCCACCAGTGGAGCGGGACAGGGAGGCAATGAGCAGTTCTTC
d_gene: TRBD2; j_gene: TRBJ2-1; abundance: .; v_gene: TRBV12-3/TRBV12-4; CDR3aa: CASVATSGAYNEQFF; CDR3nt: TGTGCCAGCGTGGCGACTAGCGGAGCTTACAATGAGCAGTTCTTC
d_gene: TRBD1; j_gene: TRBJ1-6; abundance: .; v_gene: TRBV30; CDR3aa: CAWSTGQGRSPLHF; CDR3nt: TGTGCCTGGAGTACGGGACAGGGGAGGTCACCCCTCCACTTT
d_gene: .; j_gene: TRBJ2-5; abundance: .; v_gene: TRBV29-1; CDR3aa: CSVGSETQYF; CDR3nt: TGCAGCGTTGGGTCTGAGACCCAGTACTTC
d_gene: .; j_gene: TRBJ2-3; abundance: few; v_gene: TRBV29-1; CDR3aa: CSGGRSTDTQYF; CDR3nt: TGCAGCGGCGGTAGATCCACAGATACGCAGTATTTT
d_gene: .; j_gene: TRBJ2-5; abundance: .; v_gene: TRBV5-1; CDR3aa: CASSDTGGGFRAQYF; CDR3nt: TGCGCCAGCAGCGACACAGGGGGAGGGTTTCGGGCCCAGTACTTC
d_gene: .; j_gene: TRBJ2-3; abundance: many; v_gene: TRBV12-3/TRBV12-4; CDR3aa: CASSLQASTDTQYF; CDR3nt: TGTGCCAGCAGTTTACAGGCCAGCACAGATACGCAGTATTTT
d_gene: TRBD1; j_gene: TRBJ2-3; abundance: .; v_gene: TRBV5-1; CDR3aa: CASSQGVRTDTQYF; CDR3nt: TGCGCCAGCAGCCAGGGGGTCCGCACAGATACGCAGTATTTT
d_gene: TRBD1; j_gene: TRBJ2-7; abundance: .; v_gene: TRBV9; CDR3aa: CASSVGPTGDRYEQYF; CDR3nt: TGTGCCAGCAGCGTAGGTCCGACAGGGGATCGGTACGAGCAGTACTTC
d_gene: .; j_gene: TRBJ1-2; abundance: .; v_gene: TRBV11-3; CDR3aa: CASSLFEGGSGYTF; CDR3nt: TGTGCCAGCAGCTTATTTGAGGGGGGCTCTGGCTACACCTTC
d_gene: .; j_gene: TRBJ1-1; abundance: .; v_gene: TRBV6-1; CDR3aa: CASSKRGNTEAFF; CDR3nt: TGTGCCAGCAGCAAACGGGGGAACACTGAAGCTTTCTTT
d_gene: TRBD2; j_gene: TRBJ2-1; abundance: .; v_gene: TRBV5-1; CDR3aa: CASHRDAGTSGRGRQFF; CDR3nt: TGCGCCAGCCACCGAGACGCCGGGACTAGCGGGAGGGGAAGGCAGTTCTTC
d_gene: .; j_gene: TRBJ2-7; abundance: .; v_gene: TRBV5-1; CDR3aa: CASSLSANSYEQYF; CDR3nt: TGCGCCAGCAGCTTGTCCGCTAACTCCTACGAGCAGTACTTC
d_gene: .; j_gene: TRBJ2-2; abundance: few; v_gene: TRBV4-2; CDR3aa: CASSQDGRNTGELFF; CDR3nt: TGTGCCAGCAGCCAAGATGGGAGGAACACCGGGGAGCTGTTTTTT
d_gene: TRBD2; j_gene: TRBJ2-1; abundance: few; v_gene: TRBV11-2; CDR3aa: CASSLGTSGKGNEQFF; CDR3nt: TGTGCCAGCAGCTTGGGCACTAGCGGAAAAGGGAATGAGCAGTTCTTC
d_gene: TRBD2; j_gene: TRBJ2-1; abundance: .; v_gene: TRBV10-3; CDR3aa: CAITGGNEQFF; CDR3nt: TGTGCCATCACGGGAGGCAATGAGCAGTTCTTC
d_gene: .; j_gene: TRBJ2-5; abundance: .; v_gene: TRBV4-3; CDR3aa: CASSQDLRGLETQYF; CDR3nt: TGCGCCAGCAGCCAAGATCTGAGGGGGTTGGAGACCCAGTACTTC
d_gene: .; j_gene: TRBJ1-2; abundance: .; v_gene: TRBV7-3; CDR3aa: CASSLTGQDYGYTF; CDR3nt: TGTGCCAGCAGCTTAACCGGGCAGGACTATGGCTACACCTTC
d_gene: .; j_gene: TRBJ2-1; abundance: many; v_gene: TRBV10-3; CDR3aa: CAISDFRIGSSEQFF; CDR3nt: TGTGCCATCAGTGACTTCCGCATCGGGAGTAGTGAGCAGTTCTTC
d_gene: .; j_gene: TRBJ1-1; abundance: .; v_gene: TRBV29-1; CDR3aa: CSVAWGYGELVFF; CDR3nt: TGCAGCGTTGCATGGGGGTACGGTGAACTGGTTTTCTTT
d_gene: .; j_gene: TRBJ1-6; abundance: .; v_gene: TRBV20-1; CDR3aa: CSAFNPGRNNSPLHF; CDR3nt: TGCAGTGCTTTCAACCCAGGGAGGAATAATTCACCCCTCCACTTT
d_gene: .; j_gene: TRBJ1-4; abundance: .; v_gene: TRBV14; CDR3aa: CASSQVRQNEKLFF; CDR3nt: TGTGCCAGCAGCCAAGTTCGACAGAACGAAAAACTGTTTTTT